This is a list of T cell receptor beta chains from one sample in a study of cytotoxic CD8 clonotypes in ibrutinib-treated CLL. Profiled with immunoSEQ multiplex PCR; TCRdb holds only in-frame clones, not every one. The sample yields about 300,000 clones, 67% seen once. This specimen consisted of PBMCs, obtained after 36 months of ibrutinib treatment. The receptors come from a human donor with chronic lymphocytic leukemia. Each CDR3 is given with its conserved first and last residue. The D gene is left open where the match is weak. Rows may omit the clone size; those that give it use once, few, many or a size class.

j_call,v_call,clone_size,d_call,cdr3_nt,cdr3_aa
TRBJ2-7,TRBV10-3,NA,TRBD2,TGTGCCATCAAAGGACTAGCGGGAGAACATGAGCAGTACTTC,CAIKGLAGEHEQYF
TRBJ2-3,TRBV2,NA,NA,TGTGCCAGCAGTGAACTTGGCAGGGCAGATACGCAGTATTTT,CASSELGRADTQYF
TRBJ1-1,TRBV2,few,NA,TGTGCCAGCAGTCGACAACCGAAAGCTTTCTTT,CASSRQPKAFF
TRBJ1-2,TRBV5-1,NA,NA,TGCGCCAGCAGCTTGGCGGGACCGAGCTATGGCTACACCTTC,CASSLAGPSYGYTF
TRBJ1-6,TRBV2,NA,NA,TGTGCCAGCAGTGCCACAGCTTCTTCACCCCTCCACTTT,CASSATASSPLHF
TRBJ1-2,TRBV4-1,NA,NA,TGCGCCAGCAGCCAAGATGACATAGCTGGCTACACCTTC,CASSQDDIAGYTF
TRBJ1-6,TRBV6-1,once,NA,TGTGCCAGCAGCAGGTGGACAGATAATTCACCCCTCCACTTT,CASSRWTDNSPLHF
TRBJ2-3,TRBV7-8,NA,TRBD1,TGTGCCAGCAGCTCGGGACAGGGGAGCACAGATACGCAGTATTTT,CASSSGQGSTDTQYF
TRBJ1-1,TRBV30,NA,NA,TGTGCCTGGAGTGTAAGGCGCAGCGTGAACACTGAAGCTTTCTTT,CAWSVRRSVNTEAFF
TRBJ1-3,TRBV18,NA,TRBD1,TGTGCCAGCTCACCGCGGACAGGGGACTCTGGAAACACCATATATTTT,CASSPRTGDSGNTIYF
TRBJ2-3,TRBV6-5,NA,TRBD2,TGTGCCAGCAGTTCAAGCGGGATGGCAGATACGCAGTATTTT,CASSSSGMADTQYF
TRBJ2-7,TRBV5-4,NA,TRBD2,TGTGCCAGCAGCCAGGCACGGGGGGGCGGGTACGAGCAGTACTTC,CASSQARGGGYEQYF
TRBJ2-7,TRBV5-6,NA,NA,TGTGCCAGCAGCTCGGGACATCACGAGCAGTACTTC,CASSSGHHEQYF
TRBJ1-3,TRBV2,NA,NA,TGTGCCAGCAGTCTCAGGGACTTCAGTGGAAACACCATATATTTT,CASSLRDFSGNTIYF
TRBJ2-6,TRBV5-1,once,NA,TGCGCCAGCAGCTTGACGCGACAGATCACTGGGGCCAACGTCCTGACTTTC,CASSLTRQITGANVLTF
TRBJ1-3,TRBV7-6,NA,NA,TGTGCCAGCAGCTTACGACAGAGGGCAATGGGAAACACCATATATTTT,CASSLRQRAMGNTIYF
TRBJ2-7,TRBV11-3,few,NA,TGTGCCAGCAGCCCGCCGTTGGGGACCTACGAGCAGTACTTC,CASSPPLGTYEQYF
TRBJ1-5,TRBV4-1,NA,NA,TGCGCCAGCAGCCAAGATGAAGGTTGGCAGCCCCAGCATTTT,CASSQDEGWQPQHF
TRBJ1-6,TRBV5-1,once,TRBD1,TGCGCCAGCAGCCCGACAGGGATTCGTGATTCACCCCTCCACTTT,CASSPTGIRDSPLHF
TRBJ2-5,TRBV5-4,NA,NA,TGTGCCAGCAGCTTGGTCTGGGGAGAGACCCAGTACTTC,CASSLVWGETQYF
TRBJ1-2,TRBV2,NA,NA,TGTGCCAGCACTGAGACCCCTAACTATGGCTACACCTTC,CASTETPNYGYTF
TRBJ2-7,TRBV7-9,NA,NA,TGTGCCAGCTCCGTGGCCAGGGCGGGCGAGCAGTACTTC,CASSVARAGEQYF
TRBJ2-6,TRBV14,NA,TRBD1,TGTGCCAGCAGCCCGGGACAGGGGGCATACTCTGGGGCCAACGTCCTGACTTTC,CASSPGQGAYSGANVLTF
TRBJ2-5,TRBV5-6,NA,NA,TGTGCCAGCAGCCCTAATAGGGGGCAAGAGACCCAGTACTTC,CASSPNRGQETQYF
TRBJ1-6,TRBV10-1,NA,NA,TGCGCCAGCAGTGAAGCGGGGGAGAGTTCACCCCTCCACTTT,CASSEAGESSPLHF
TRBJ2-1,TRBV10-3,NA,TRBD2,TGTGCCATCAGTGAGTCGCGGGAGGGGAGGAATGAGCAGTTCTTC,CAISESREGRNEQFF
TRBJ1-2,TRBV9,few,NA,TGTGCCAGCAGCCCAGGGGCCGGACAGACTAACTATGGCTACACCTTC,CASSPGAGQTNYGYTF
TRBJ1-6,TRBV7-6,NA,TRBD1,TGTGCCAGCAGCCGACAGGGGGAAACTTCACCCCTCCACTTT,CASSRQGETSPLHF
TRBJ1-2,TRBV4-1,NA,NA,TGCGCCAGCAGCCAGGGGGACAAGATGGGCTATGGCTACACCTTC,CASSQGDKMGYGYTF
TRBJ2-4,TRBV2,NA,TRBD1,TGTGCCAGCAGTGCCACACCGGGACAGTTAGCCAAAAACATTCAGTACTTC,CASSATPGQLAKNIQYF
TRBJ2-5,TRBV11-3,NA,NA,TGTGCCAGCAGCTTAGTCGGTCCAGGGTCGGATTCGGAGACCCAGTACTTC,CASSLVGPGSDSETQYF
TRBJ2-6,TRBV5-1,NA,NA,TGCGCCAGCAGCTTGTTGGCAGGTGGGGCCAACGTCCTGACTTTC,CASSLLAGGANVLTF
TRBJ1-2,TRBV25-1,NA,TRBD1,TGTGCCAGCAGTGACCTCACCGGGACAGGATACTATGGCTACACCTTC,CASSDLTGTGYYGYTF
TRBJ1-5,TRBV7-2,few,NA,TGTGCCAGCAGCGGGGCCGTCAATCAGCCCCAGCATTTT,CASSGAVNQPQHF
TRBJ2-7,TRBV7-9,NA,NA,TGTGCCAGCAGCTTAATCCTGGGCCCCGATGGGGACGAGCAGTACTTC,CASSLILGPDGDEQYF
TRBJ2-3,TRBV27,NA,TRBD2,TGTGCCAGCAGTCGACTAGCGGGAGACACAGATACGCAGTATTTT,CASSRLAGDTDTQYF
TRBJ2-5,TRBV29-1,once,NA,TGCAGCCCAGGCCCTAGGTCCCAAGAGACCCAGTACTTC,CSPGPRSQETQYF
TRBJ1-2,TRBV14,NA,NA,TGTGCCAGCAGCCTAGGGCCAGCCAACTATGGCTACACCTTC,CASSLGPANYGYTF
TRBJ2-3,TRBV9,NA,NA,TGTGCCAGCAGCGTAGGCCTAGTGACTACCACAGATACGCAGTATTTT,CASSVGLVTTTDTQYF
TRBJ1-1,TRBV29-1,NA,NA,TGCAGCGCCCCGGGGGGGAACACTGAAGCTTTCTTT,CSAPGGNTEAFF
TRBJ1-2,TRBV6-6,NA,NA,TGTGCCAGCAGACCGAGACAGATAGCTAACTATGGCTACACCTTC,CASRPRQIANYGYTF
TRBJ2-2,TRBV5-1,few,NA,TGCGCCAGCAGCTTGGACAGGCCCGGGGAGCTGTTTTTT,CASSLDRPGELFF
TRBJ2-7,TRBV18,few,TRBD2,TGTGCCAGCTCACCACCTATCCTAGCGGGAGCCAACGAGCAGTACTTC,CASSPPILAGANEQYF
TRBJ2-7,TRBV11-3,NA,NA,TGTGCCAGCAGCTTCCCAGGGTCCTACGAGCAGTACTTC,CASSFPGSYEQYF
TRBJ2-3,TRBV6-1,NA,NA,TGTGCCAGCAGTGATAGGGCCCACTCCGGGCGCACGCAGTATTTT,CASSDRAHSGRTQYF
TRBJ2-7,TRBV19,NA,TRBD2,TGTGCCAGTAGTATGGGACTAGCGGCCGGCTACGAGCAGTACTTC,CASSMGLAAGYEQYF
TRBJ2-3,TRBV5-1,NA,TRBD2,TGCGCCAGCAGCTTCCGGCGGGGGGGCACAGATACGCAGTATTTT,CASSFRRGGTDTQYF
TRBJ1-5,TRBV28,NA,NA,TGTGCCAGCAGTTTATATTCAGGGAGCGGCAATCAGCCCCAGCATTTT,CASSLYSGSGNQPQHF
TRBJ1-2,TRBV7-9,NA,NA,TGTGCCAGCAGCTTATTGGGCAGGGGCCCCACAGACGCCTTC,CASSLLGRGPTDAF
TRBJ1-3,TRBV19,NA,NA,TGTGCCAGTAGTCGAGCTGGAAACACCATATATTTT,CASSRAGNTIYF
TRBJ1-2,TRBV10-3,NA,NA,TGTGCCATCCGGACAGTTACGCCTGGCTACACCTTC,CAIRTVTPGYTF
TRBJ2-5,TRBV9,NA,TRBD1,TGTGCCAGCAGCCAAGGACAGGTCAACTTAGAGACCCAGTACTTC,CASSQGQVNLETQYF
TRBJ2-7,TRBV29-1,few,TRBD1,TGCAGCGGGGAGACAGGGGGCCACGAGCAGTACTTC,CSGETGGHEQYF
TRBJ2-1,TRBV5-4,NA,TRBD2,TGTGCCAGCCTGGAGGGGACTAGCGCGTACAATGAGCAGTTCTTC,CASLEGTSAYNEQFF
TRBJ2-5,TRBV10-1,NA,NA,TGCGCCCTAGGAGGTGAAGAGACCCAGTACTTC,CALGGEETQYF
TRBJ1-2,TRBV21-1,NA,NA,TGTGCCAGCAGCACAAATAACAGGAACTATGGCTACACCTTC,CASSTNNRNYGYTF
TRBJ2-3,TRBV29-1,NA,NA,TGCAGCGTTTCGGACCGGGACACAGATACGCAGTATTTT,CSVSDRDTDTQYF
TRBJ2-1,TRBV19,NA,NA,TGTGCCAGTAGTAGGTGGGAGGGGGAGTACAATGAGCAGTTCTTC,CASSRWEGEYNEQFF
TRBJ1-3,TRBV18,NA,NA,TGTGCCAGCTCACCATCTATAGGGGCCAACTCTGGAAACACCATATATTTT,CASSPSIGANSGNTIYF
TRBJ2-7,TRBV11-2,NA,NA,TGTGCCAGCAGCCGGACCGGGCCCAAAAGCTCCTACGAGCAGTACTTC,CASSRTGPKSSYEQYF